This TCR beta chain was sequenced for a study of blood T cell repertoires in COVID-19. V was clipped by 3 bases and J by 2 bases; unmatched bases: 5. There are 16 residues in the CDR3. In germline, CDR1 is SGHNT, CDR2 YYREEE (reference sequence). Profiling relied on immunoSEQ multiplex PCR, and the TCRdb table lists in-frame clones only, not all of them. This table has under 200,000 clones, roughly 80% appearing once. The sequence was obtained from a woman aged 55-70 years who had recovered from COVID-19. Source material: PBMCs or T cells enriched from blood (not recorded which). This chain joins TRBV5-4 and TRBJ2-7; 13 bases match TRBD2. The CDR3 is CASSSPGLAGTYEQYF. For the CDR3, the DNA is TGTGCCAGCAGCTCTCCGGGACTAGCGGGGACCTACGAGCAGTACTTC.